A single sample is the source of the 8 T cell receptor beta chains below, sequenced in a study of OX40 agonist ivuxolimab in advanced cancers. Produced via immunoSEQ multiplex PCR; TCRdb's table is partial and in-frame only. The sample lists around 100,000 clones, more than 85% seen once, with approximately 0.54% in the top ten. The sequenced sample was CD4+ or CD8+ T cells sorted from blood, obtained in a trial of the OX40 agonist ivuxolimab. The receptor source for this set is an adult with an advanced solid tumor such as melanoma, head and neck, liver or kidney cancer.

This chain uses TRBV7-3 with TRBJ2-3; D could derive from TRBD1 or TRBD2 (5 bases each). Trimming took 5 bases from V and 2 from J, leaving 20 bases between them. Germline V gives CDR1 SGHTA, CDR2 FQGTGA. This CDR3 has 17 amino acids. CDR3 region: CASSKGAGTIVTDTQYF. CDR3 DNA sequence: TGTGCCAGCAGCAAAGGGGCCGGGACCATTGTCACAGATACGCAGTATTTT. Using reference TRBV7-3 and TRBJ2-3 for the parts outside the CDR3, the full variable domain is GAGVSQTPSNKVTEKGKYVELRCDPISGHTALYWYRQSLGQGPEFLIYFQGTGAADDSGLPNDRFFAVRPEGSVSTLKIQRTERGDSAVYLCASSKGAGTIVTDTQYFGPGTRLTVL.

The chain carries TRBV18 and TRBJ2-2; 7 nucleotides line up with TRBD1. This CDR3 contains 15 residues. V was pared by 3 bases and J by 5 bases, with 6 bases of the junction left unmatched. The germline V gene has CDR1 KGHSH and CDR2 LQKENI. Here the CDR3 reads CASSPDRVRTGELFF. DNA of the CDR3: TGTGCCAGCTCACCTGACAGGGTTCGGACCGGGGAGCTGTTTTTT. The full variable domain, in which reference TRBV18 and TRBJ2-2 provide the parts outside the CDR3, is NAGVMQNPRHLVRRRGQEARLRCSPMKGHSHVYWYRQLPEEGLKFMVYLQKENIIDESGMPKERFSAEFPKEGPSILRIQQVVRGDSAAYFCASSPDRVRTGELFFGEGSRLTVL.

The chain carries TRBV7-8 and TRBJ2-3, with D uncertain. The CDR3 runs to 16 residues. Trimming pared 3 bases from V and 0 bases from J, leaving 13 bases between. Germline values: CDR1 SGHVS, CDR2 FQNEAQ. The CDR3 region has the DNA TGTGCCAGCAGCTTTGTAGAACCAGGAAGCACAGATACGCAGTATTTT. As protein: CASSFVEPGSTDTQYF.

The V gene is TRBV28, the J gene TRBJ1-2, with D possibly matching TRBD1 (6 bases). Per the germline V gene, CDR1 is MDHEN and CDR2 is SYDVKM. CDR3 length: 11 residues. V shed 7 bases and J shed 9 bases, with 12 bases lying between them. DNA for the CDR3: TGTGCCAGCACATTAGGGGGTAGCTACACCTTC. Translating it yields CASTLGGSYTF.

CDR3 in amino acids: CASSLPGEAGSTEAFF. For the CDR3, the DNA is TGTGCCAGCAGTTTACCCGGGGAGGCTGGTAGCACTGAAGCTTTCTTT. The chain recombines TRBV28 with TRBJ1-1; unclear D gene. This CDR3 spans 16 amino acids. The V gene lost 2 bases and the J gene lost 4 bases, with 17 bases spanning the gap. Germline V gene sequence: CDR1 MDHEN, CDR2 SYDVKM. Combining the CDR3 with reference TRBV28 and TRBJ1-1 gives the whole variable domain DVKVTQSSRYLVKRTGEKVFLECVQDMDHENMFWYRQDPGLGLRLIYFSYDVKMKEKGDIPEGYSVSREKKERFSLILESASTNQTSMYLCASSLPGEAGSTEAFFGQGTRLTVV.

This clone has a single count. The rearrangement uses TRBV10-2 and TRBJ2-1; D not resolved. The CDR3 runs 12 residues. Trimming stripped 7 bases from V and 6 bases from J, with 10 bases between. Looked up from germline, CDR1 is WSHSY and CDR2 is SAAADI. In DNA form, the CDR3 reads TGCGCCAGCATCAATCAAGTCAATGAGCAGTTCTTC. This translates into CASINQVNEQFF.

The V call is TRBV28, the J call TRBJ2-3, with a weak D call TRBD2 (5 bases). V dropped 6 bases and J dropped 2 bases, with 18 bases sitting between them. CDR3 length: 16 amino acids. Germline CDR1 MDHEN, CDR2 SYDVKM. This chain's CDR3 is CASSPTPDGITDTQYF. In DNA form, the CDR3 reads TGTGCCAGCAGCCCGACCCCCGACGGGATCACAGATACGCAGTATTTT.

The chain has TRBV28 and TRBJ1-4; D not certain. Germline V lookup: CDR1 MDHEN, CDR2 SYDVKM. V was pared by 6 bases and J by 8 bases, with 7 bases between. The CDR3 has 11 residues. The DNA for the CDR3 is TGTGCCAGCAGCAGAGGGGAAAAACTGTTTTTT. Encoded protein: CASSRGEKLFF. Combining the CDR3 with reference TRBV28 and TRBJ1-4 gives the whole variable domain DVKVTQSSRYLVKRTGEKVFLECVQDMDHENMFWYRQDPGLGLRLIYFSYDVKMKEKGDIPEGYSVSREKKERFSLILESASTNQTSMYLCASSRGEKLFFGSGTQLSVL.